The 15 T cell receptor beta chains reported below all come from one sample, sequenced in a study of post-analysis software for immune sequencing data. Regarding the study as a whole: Relative to controls, patients had about 5 TRBV segments at higher frequency, with TRBV5-6, TRBV5-1 and TRBV20-1 among these.

TCR beta libraries were prepared from cDNA with unique molecular identifiers. Using its own MiXCR run on the PCR reads, TCRdb lists one record per CDR3 protein. The repertoire holds 450,000 to 650,000 distinct CDR3 sequences, with about 40% as singletons. These TCRs are of unknown antigen specificity. The sequenced sample consisted of blood. These receptors came from a girl aged 10 to 17 with multiple sclerosis.

The chain uses TRBV4-1 and TRBJ2-5; D not resolved. Trimming took 0 bases from V and 3 from J, leaving 14 bases between them. There are 16 residues in the CDR3. The germline V gene has CDR1 MGHRA and CDR2 YSYEKL. In DNA form, the CDR3 reads TGCGCCAGCAGCCAAGACTCGTGGGTTGGGAAAGAGACCCAGTACTTC. Amino acid sequence: CASSQDSWVGKETQYF.

This clonotype came up a few times. This chain uses TRBV20-1 with TRBJ2-3; a weak D match, TRBD2 (7 bases). The V end was cut by 6 bases, the J end by 0 bases, with 16 bases between. The CDR3 has 15 amino acids. Germline-derived CDR1 and CDR2 are DFQATT and SNEGSKA (reference sequence). CDR3 coding DNA: TGCAGTGCAAGGGGGGGGGCCCGCAGCACAGATACGCAGTATTTT. The encoded protein is CSARGGARSTDTQYF.

The J gene is TRBJ2-3, the V gene TRBV20-1; TRBD2 matches at 9 bases. Germline V gene sequence: CDR1 DFQATT, CDR2 SNEGSKA (reference sequence). This CDR3 has 16 amino acids. V lost 4 bases and J lost 0; bases outside the gene matches: 8. CDR3 loop: CSAKVAGVWSTDTQYF. CDR3 sequence (DNA): TGCAGTGCTAAGGTAGCGGGAGTTTGGAGCACAGATACGCAGTATTTT.

The chain carries TRBV5-1 and TRBJ2-7, with a possible D match to TRBD1 (6 bases). Trimming left V 4 bases short and J 5 bases short, with 10 bases between. Germline CDR1 SGHRS, CDR2 YFSETQ. This CDR3 spans 12 amino acids. This chain's CDR3 is CASSQDSHEQYF. DNA of the CDR3: TGCGCCAGCAGCCAGGACAGCCACGAGCAGTACTTC.

This CDR3 is CASSLARQGINQPQHF. The CDR3 coding sequence is TGTGCCAGCAGTTTAGCGCGACAGGGGATTAATCAGCCCCAGCATTTT. The chain couples TRBV12-3 or TRBV12-4 to TRBJ1-5; the match to TRBD1 covers 8 bases. CDR3 length: 16 amino acids. J was trimmed by 4 bases and V by 0 bases; bases with no gene match: 5.

A single count supports this clonotype. The chain has TRBV25-1 and TRBJ1-2; tentatively, D is TRBD1 (5 bases). The CDR3 loop spans 14 amino acids. Per the germline V gene, CDR1 is MGHDK and CDR2 is SYGVNS. Deletions cut 3 bases from V and 4 bases from J, with 12 bases between. CDR3 protein: CASSDIWRGYGYTF. The CDR3 bases are TGTGCCAGCAGTGATATTTGGAGGGGCTATGGCTACACCTTC.

The rearrangement uses TRBV6-5 and TRBJ2-1; 8 bases map to TRBD2. V lost 7 bases and J lost 9; bases outside the gene matches: 11. The CDR3 totals 14 residues. Germline lookup yields CDR1 MNHEY and CDR2 SVGAGI. CDR3: CASTREREWSEQFF. In DNA, the CDR3 is TGTGCCAGCACTCGGGAGCGGGAGTGGAGTGAGCAGTTCTTC.

This clonotype appeared many times. J is TRBJ1-1 and V is TRBV7-6; D gene uncertain. Germline assignment: CDR1 SGHVS and CDR2 FNYEAQ. The CDR3 has 14 residues. V was shortened by 1 base and J by 0 bases, with 6 bases between the two germline ends. The CDR3 DNA follows: TGTGCCAGCAGCTTAGAGCGGGTGAACACTGAAGCTTTCTTT. Residues: CASSLERVNTEAFF. Full variable domain (missing parts from reference TRBV7-6 and TRBJ1-1): GAGVSQSPRYKVTKRGQDVALRCDPISGHVSLYWYRQALGQGPEFLTYFNYEAQQDKSGLPNDRFSAERPEGSISTLTIQRTEQRDSAMYRCASSLERVNTEAFFGQGTRLTVV.

The chain carries TRBV5-6 and TRBJ2-7; possibly TRBD2 for D (6 bases). The CDR3 is 14 amino acids. Trimming pared 0 bases from V and 3 bases from J, leaving 10 bases between. The germline V gene encodes CDR1 SGHDT and CDR2 YYEEEE. CDR3 sequence reads: CASSLVLRGYEQYF. The CDR3 DNA reads as TGTGCCAGCAGCTTGGTTCTGCGGGGCTACGAGCAGTACTTC. Using reference TRBV5-6 and TRBJ2-7 for the parts outside the CDR3, the full variable domain is DAGVTQSPTHLIKTRGQQVTLRCSPKSGHDTVSWYQQALGQGPQFIFQYYEEEERQRGNFPDRFSGHQFPNYSSELNVNALLLGDSALYLCASSLVLRGYEQYFGPGTRLTVT.

The gene calls are TRBV12-3 or TRBV12-4 and TRBJ2-7; 8 nucleotides match TRBD1. The ends lost 6 bases at V and 5 bases at J; junction bases unmatched: 9. This CDR3 region has 14 residues. This chain's CDR3 is CASRKTGDPDEQYF. The CDR3 region has the DNA TGTGCCAGCAGGAAGACAGGGGACCCAGACGAGCAGTACTTC.

This chain joins TRBV12-3 or TRBV12-4 and TRBJ1-1; TRBD1 aligns across 7 bases. The CDR3 is 13 residues long. Germline trimming cut 6 bases from V and 11 bases from J; bases unmatched to any gene: 12. The CDR3 DNA is TGTGCCAGCAGACCCGGGACAGTAGATAGGGCTTTCTTT. Protein sequence: CASRPGTVDRAFF.

This rearrangement joins TRBV5-1 to TRBJ1-5; no definite D call. The CDR3 covers 15 residues. Per germline, CDR1 SGHRS and CDR2 YFSETQ. The V end lost 4 bases, the J end lost 0 bases, and 11 bases lay between the germline ends. The CDR3 sequence is CASSPQGHSNQPQHF. For the CDR3, the DNA is TGCGCCAGCAGCCCCCAAGGGCATAGCAATCAGCCCCAGCATTTT.

This rearrangement joins TRBV3-1 to TRBJ1-2; D is unclear. Germline V lookup: CDR1 LGHDT, CDR2 YNNKEL (reference sequence). This CDR3 is 15 amino acids long. V was clipped by 3 bases and J by 2 bases, with 13 bases between them. The CDR3 loop reads CASSHRGGTNYGYTF. CDR3 DNA: TGTGCCAGCAGCCATCGTGGAGGAACGAACTATGGCTACACCTTC.

This chain uses TRBV6-5 with TRBJ2-5; TRBD2 is a possible D gene (6 bases). The J call may not be correct, given that the DNA end is closer to TRBJ2-1. Germline values: CDR1 MNHEY, CDR2 SVGAGI. The CDR3 contains 14 residues. DNA of the CDR3: TGTGCCAGCAGTGCGCGGCGGGGTGCAAAGACCCAGTTCTTC. This translates into CASSARRGAKTQFF.

The chain is built from TRBV6-1 and TRBJ2-7; 8 bases align to TRBD1. Looked up from germline, CDR1 is MNHNS and CDR2 is SASEGT. The V gene end was trimmed by 8 bases and the J gene end by 2 bases; junction bases not matched to a gene: 11. The CDR3 runs 15 residues. The CDR3, as DNA: TGTGCCAGCGGGCTAACAGGGGGGAGGACCTACGAGCAGTACTTC. Translation: CASGLTGGRTYEQYF.